This T cell receptor (beta chain) was obtained from a study of tumor-infiltrating lymphocytes in primary liver carcinoma. Study-level information: Primary liver carcinoma in the patients was surgically resected. The patients comprised men and women between the ages of 30 and 69 years.

Study outcomes and limitations: Less overlap was seen in tumor-adjacent and tumor-blood pairs than in tumor region pairs.

CDR1 and CDR2 from the germline V gene are SGHVS and FQNEAQ. This CDR3 comprises 14 residues. Between the trimmed V and J ends, which lost 5 bases and 4 bases, there was a span of 15 bases. The input was 400 to 500 ng total RNA; TCR beta cDNA was made from it with a constant-region primer. It was through three nested multiplex PCR rounds of slightly modified ARM-PCR that TCR beta libraries arose. With TRBV1-TRBV30 forward primers and a C-beta reverse primer, the first two PCR rounds were run for around 10 cycles each. TCRdb used MiXCR to reprocess the multiplex PCR reads, holding one entry per CDR3 protein. Of some 200,000 distinct CDR3 sequences detected, 65% appear once; the ten largest clones hold roughly 7%. Blood RNA originated from unsorted whole blood, with germline DNA additionally extracted. On this clonotype itself: Antigen specificity is unknown.

The sample consisted of peripheral blood. The rearrangement joins TRBV7-8 to TRBJ2-7; D not resolved. This clonotype was sampled from a woman in her fifties or sixties with primary liver carcinoma and hepatitis B virus infection. This CDR3 reads CASSGVGLEYEQYF. CDR3 nucleotide sequence: TGTGCCAGCAGCGGTGTGGGATTGGAGTACGAGCAGTACTTC.